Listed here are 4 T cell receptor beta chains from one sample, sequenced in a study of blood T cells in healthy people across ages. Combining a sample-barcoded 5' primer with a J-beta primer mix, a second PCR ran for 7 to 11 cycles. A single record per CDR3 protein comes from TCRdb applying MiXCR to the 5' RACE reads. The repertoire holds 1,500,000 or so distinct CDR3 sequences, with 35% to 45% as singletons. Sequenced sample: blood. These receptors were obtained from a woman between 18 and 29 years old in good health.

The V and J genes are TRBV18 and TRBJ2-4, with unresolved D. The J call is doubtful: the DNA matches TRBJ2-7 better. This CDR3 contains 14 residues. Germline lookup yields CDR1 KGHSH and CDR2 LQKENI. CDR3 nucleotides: TGTGCCAGCTCACCACCCAGCAGGAACTACGAGCAGTACTTC. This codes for CASSPPSRNYEQYF.

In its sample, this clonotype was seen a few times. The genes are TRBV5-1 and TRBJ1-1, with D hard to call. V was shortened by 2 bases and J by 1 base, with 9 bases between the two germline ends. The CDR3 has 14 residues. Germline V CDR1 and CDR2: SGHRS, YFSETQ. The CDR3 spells CASSLQSPNTEAFF. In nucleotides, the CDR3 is TGCGCCAGCAGCTTACAATCTCCGAACACTGAAGCTTTCTTT.

CDR3 amino acids: CASISDNPYEQYF. CDR3 DNA: TGTGCCAGCATCTCGGACAACCCCTACGAGCAGTACTTC. This chain uses TRBV7-9 with TRBJ2-4; maybe TRBD1 (5 bases). Gene TRBJ2-7 matches the end of the DNA better, so the J call may be wrong. Germline CDR1 reads SEHNR; CDR2 reads FQNEAQ (reference sequence). This CDR3 has 13 residues.

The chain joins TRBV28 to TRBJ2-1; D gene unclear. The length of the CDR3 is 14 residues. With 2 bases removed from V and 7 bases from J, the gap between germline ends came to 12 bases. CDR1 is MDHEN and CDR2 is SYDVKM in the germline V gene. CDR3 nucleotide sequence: TGTGCCAGCAGTTTAGTGCCTCTTCGAAATGAGCAGTTCTTC. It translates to CASSLVPLRNEQFF.